Below, 22 T cell receptor beta chains from the same sample are listed, as sequenced in a study of shared clonotypes between healthy human individuals. The data were produced by immunoSEQ multiplex PCR, yet TCRdb's version contains in-frame clones alone and is incomplete. Of around 330,000 clones listed, less than 85% were seen once; the top ten hold about 9.3%. The sequencing input was memory CD4+ T cells sorted from blood. Regarding subset: CD45RA-negative fraction. The receptors shown here come from a man under 40 in good health.

The chain uses TRBV21-1 and TRBJ2-1; TRBD2, as called in the table, went unchecked against the DNA. TRBV21-1 counts as a pseudogene. The CDR3 has 13 amino acids. As DNA, the CDR3 is TGTGCCAGCAGTCCGGGTAAGTCGAATGAGCAGTTCTTC. Amino acid sequence: CASSPGKSNEQFF.

The V and J genes are TRBV29-1 and TRBJ2-1; D may be TRBD2 (5 bases). CDR1 is SQVTM, CDR2 ANQGSEA, per germline. Trimming left V 4 bases short and J 9 bases short, with 16 bases between. CDR3 length: 13 amino acids. CDR3 in DNA: TGCAGCGTTGTAATACTCCTCGGAGGTGAGCAGTTCTTC. Encoded protein: CSVVILLGGEQFF.

V and J are TRBV2 and TRBJ1-2; D is possibly TRBD1 (5 bases). CDR1 SNHLY and CDR2 FYNNEI come from the germline V gene. V dropped 6 bases and J dropped 6 bases, with 20 bases sitting between them. The CDR3 totals 15 residues. The CDR3 loop reads CASSPTRAGFDGYTF. Written as DNA, the CDR3 is TGTGCCAGCAGCCCCACGAGGGCAGGGTTCGATGGCTACACCTTC.

This clone is a singleton in its sample. CDR3 in DNA: TGTGCCAGCAGTTTATCCTGGAAGTATGGCTACACCTTC. Encoded protein: CASSLSWKYGYTF. The V call is TRBV28, the J call TRBJ1-2; D remains unclear. Trimming removed 1 base from V and 5 bases from J, with 8 bases in between. Germline V CDR1 and CDR2: MDHEN, SYDVKM. The CDR3 runs 13 residues.

The chain couples TRBV6-1 to TRBJ2-7; 7 positions match TRBD1. J was trimmed by 6 bases and V by 6 bases; bases with no gene match: 11. Germline assignment: CDR1 MNHNS and CDR2 SASEGT. The CDR3 loop spans 14 amino acids. In nucleotides, the CDR3 is TGTGCCAGCAGCCCCTTGCCCCCAGGGGGCGAGCAGTACTTC. Translation: CASSPLPPGGEQYF.

V is TRBV5-4 and J is TRBJ2-7, with 9 nucleotides matching TRBD1. The CDR3 covers 14 residues. Germline values: CDR1 SGHNT, CDR2 YYREEE (reference sequence). Unmatched junction bases numbered 6, after V lost 4 bases and J lost 4 bases. CDR3 in DNA: TGTGCCAGCAGCCGGGACAGGGTCCCATACGAGCAGTACTTC. As protein: CASSRDRVPYEQYF.

The rearrangement joins TRBV7-2 to TRBJ2-1; D is uncertain. CDR1 SGHTA and CDR2 FQGNSA come from the germline V gene. Trimming removed 3 bases at V and 4 bases at J, with 10 bases between. The CDR3 runs to 14 residues. The CDR3 coding sequence is TGTGCCAGCAGCTTCGTTACCAGTTACAATGAGCAGTTCTTC. The encoded protein is CASSFVTSYNEQFF.

The chain carries TRBV28 and TRBJ2-7; no definite D call. Deletions cut 6 bases from V and 2 bases from J, with 8 bases between. Germline loops: CDR1 MDHEN, CDR2 SYDVKM. CDR3 length: 12 amino acids. The chain's CDR3 is CASSDKTYEQYF. DNA for the CDR3: TGTGCCAGCAGCGACAAGACCTACGAGCAGTACTTC.

The chain is built from TRBV6-4 and TRBJ1-5; weak D call: TRBD1 (5 bases). The CDR3 extends over 13 amino acids. CDR1 is MRHNA, CDR2 SNTAGT, per germline. The ends were cut back, 3 bases at V and 6 bases at J, with 9 bases in the middle. The CDR3 protein is CASSEGVGQPQHF. CDR3 in DNA: TGTGCCAGCAGTGAGGGGGTGGGTCAGCCCCAGCATTTT.

With regard to this clone: A read error may produce the germline difference seen at one junction end. This sample also contains other DNA sequences that code for the same CDR3. The chain has TRBV5-1 and TRBJ2-6; a possible D gene is TRBD1 (5 bases). The germline gives CDR1 SGHRS, CDR2 YFSETQ. The CDR3 runs to 15 residues. The CDR3 protein is CASSFRPSGANVLTF. The CDR3 DNA reads TGCGCCAGCAGCTTTCGACCCTCTGGGGCTAACGTCCTGACTTTC.

J is TRBJ1-4 and V is TRBV30; 11 bases are a match to TRBD1. The J segment lost 8 bases and the V segment lost 1 base, leaving 0 bases of the junction unmatched. The CDR3 runs 13 residues. Germline V gene lookup returns CDR1 GTSNPN and CDR2 SVGIG (reference sequence). The CDR3 sequence is CAWSGDRGEKLFF. DNA of the CDR3: TGTGCCTGGAGTGGGGACAGGGGGGAAAAACTGTTTTTT.

The chain has TRBV15 and TRBJ2-7, with a tentative D call TRBD2 (5 bases). CDR3 length equals 14 residues. CDR1 and CDR2 (germline): LNHNV, YYDKDF (reference sequence). Trimming took off 0 bases at V and 3 bases at J, with 9 bases between the two ends. CDR3 sequence reads: CATSREGSIYEQYF. In nucleotides, the CDR3 is TGTGCCACCAGCAGAGAAGGGAGTATCTACGAGCAGTACTTC.

The V call is TRBV28, the J call TRBJ1-1, with D possibly TRBD1 on 5 matching bases. CDR1 MDHEN and CDR2 SYDVKM come from the germline V gene. Deletions cut 1 base from V and 7 bases from J, with 19 bases between. The CDR3 sequence is 16 residues long. CDR3 bases: TGTGCCAGCAGTTTATTCTCAGGGCTGAGGATAAATGAAGCTTTCTTT. This sequence encodes CASSLFSGLRINEAFF.

The J gene is TRBJ2-1, the V gene TRBV11-2; D possibly corresponds to TRBD2 (5 bases). Trimming shortened V by 5 bases and J by 0 bases, and 11 bases separated the two germline ends. The CDR3 sequence is 15 residues long. Germline lookup yields CDR1 SGHAT and CDR2 FQNNGV. CDR3 in DNA: TGTGCCAGCAGCGCGCCGGGGAACTCCTACAATGAGCAGTTCTTC. This sequence encodes CASSAPGNSYNEQFF.

The chain couples TRBV12-2 to TRBJ2-1. TRBV12-2 is reported as a pseudogene. This CDR3 is 15 amino acids long. DNA of the CDR3: TGTGCAAGTCGCCCCCGACCGACCGTCTACAATGAGCAGTTCTTC. This translates into CASRPRPTVYNEQFF.

In DNA form, the CDR3 reads TGTGCCAGTAGTAGGGGACAGGGGTTCGAGCAGTACTTC. Residues: CASSRGQGFEQYF. V usage is TRBV19 and J usage is TRBJ2-7, with 10 bases that match TRBD1. With 4 bases clipped from V and 6 bases from J, the junction kept 3 bases outside the gene matches. Looked up from germline, CDR1 is LNHDA and CDR2 is SQIVND (reference sequence). This CDR3 has 13 amino acids.

The V and J genes are TRBV7-2 and TRBJ2-5; no definite D call. CDR1 and CDR2 from the germline V gene are SGHTA and FQGNSA. V lost 1 base and J lost 4, with 4 bases in between. This CDR3 has 12 amino acids. The CDR3 DNA reads as TGTGCCAGCAGCTTAGAGCGAGAGACCCAGTACTTC. Protein: CASSLERETQYF. Looking up the rest from reference TRBV7-2 and TRBJ2-5 gives the full variable domain: GAGVSQSPSNKVTEKGKDVELRCDPISGHTALYWYRQSLGQGLEFLIYFQGNSAPDKSGLPSDRFSAERTGGSVSTLTIQRTQQEDSAVYLCASSLERETQYFGPGTRLLVL.

The gene calls are TRBV5-1 and TRBJ2-2; D may be TRBD2 (6 bases). Deletions cut 4 bases from V and 6 bases from J, with 16 bases between. CDR1 is SGHRS, CDR2 YFSETQ, per germline. This CDR3 is 15 amino acids long. CDR3 protein: CASSPTRGIAGELFF. DNA for the CDR3: TGCGCCAGCAGCCCGACTAGGGGTATAGCCGGGGAGCTGTTTTTT. The full variable domain, its missing parts supplied by reference TRBV5-1 and TRBJ2-2, is KAGVTQTPRYLIKTRGQQVTLSCSPISGHRSVSWYQQTPGQGLQFLFEYFSETQRNKGNFPGRFSGRQFSNSRSEMNVSTLELGDSALYLCASSPTRGIAGELFFGEGSRLTVL.

This clone was observed once. The rearrangement uses TRBV7-2 and TRBJ2-5, with 7 bases aligning to TRBD2. The end of the DNA aligns better with TRBJ2-7, so the J call may be wrong. Germline V CDR1 and CDR2: SGHTA, FQGNSA. The CDR3 totals 15 residues. Here the CDR3 reads CASSLATSAAYEQYF. Here the CDR3 DNA reads TGTGCCAGCAGCTTAGCCACTAGCGCTGCCTACGAGCAGTACTTC.

J is TRBJ1-6 and V is TRBV6-5; no definite D call. Germline CDR1 MNHEY, CDR2 SVGAGI. The CDR3 has 16 residues. Trimming left V 4 bases short and J 7 bases short, with 17 bases between. The CDR3 spells CASSSRNSLGNSPLHF. The DNA of the CDR3 is TGTGCCAGCAGTTCCAGAAACTCCTTAGGGAATTCACCCCTCCACTTT.

The rearrangement uses TRBV18 and TRBJ2-1, with a weak D call TRBD2 (5 bases). Deletions cut 6 bases from V and 5 bases from J, with 20 bases between. CDR1 and CDR2 from the germline V gene are KGHSH and LQKENI. This CDR3 comprises 16 residues. This CDR3 reads CASSHGLPNINNEQFF. The CDR3 bases are TGTGCCAGCTCTCACGGACTCCCGAACATCAACAATGAGCAGTTCTTC.

The chain has TRBV18 and TRBJ2-4, with no clear D. Germline CDR1 and CDR2: KGHSH and LQKENI. The CDR3 sequence is 14 residues long. V was trimmed by 4 bases and J by 2 bases, leaving 9 bases between them. The CDR3 sequence is CASSQSGSKNIQYF. The CDR3 nucleotides read TGTGCCAGCTCACAATCAGGTTCCAAAAACATTCAGTACTTC.